Shown below are 9 T cell receptor beta chains from a single sample sequenced in a study of cytomegalovirus exposure and HLA in healthy donors. The PCR made use of 60 Vbeta and 13 Jbeta primers. Some clones are missing from TCRdb's copy, which holds only in-frame ones; the method was immunoSEQ multiplex PCR. Of 85,000 to 130,000 clones in the sample, 76% are singletons; the top ten hold around 3.8%. The sequenced material came from PBMCs. Receptors originate from a woman between 45 and 65 years old in good health and CMV-seropositive.

The V gene is TRBV5-4, the J gene TRBJ1-1; D unclear. This CDR3 has 13 residues. Germline V gene data show CDR1 as SGHNT and CDR2 as YYREEE (reference sequence). Trimming removed 7 bases at V and 1 base at J, with 11 bases between. Here the CDR3 reads CASLLQPNTEAFF. In DNA form, the CDR3 reads TGTGCCAGCCTCTTACAGCCGAACACTGAAGCTTTCTTT.

This chain uses TRBV18 with TRBJ1-2, with D possibly TRBD1 on 5 matching bases. CDR1 KGHSH and CDR2 LQKENI come from the germline V gene. Trimming cost V 1 base and J 6 bases, with 9 bases left between them. CDR3 length equals 13 residues. CDR3 DNA: TGTGCCAGCTCACCACAACCGGGGGATGGCTACACCTTC. Residues: CASSPQPGDGYTF.

The chain links TRBV6-5 to TRBJ1-1, with no clear D. This CDR3 has 14 residues. V shed 6 bases and J shed 3 bases, with 14 bases lying between them. From germline, CDR1 is MNHEY and CDR2 SVGAGI. CDR3 nucleotides: TGTGCCAGCAGACAAACTCATCGGGACACTGAAGCTTTCTTT. Translated: CASRQTHRDTEAFF.

In this sample, this clone turned up once. J is TRBJ1-1 and V is TRBV30; D gene uncertain. Germline V gives CDR1 GTSNPN, CDR2 SVGIG (reference sequence). V was pared by 6 bases and J by 5 bases, with 13 bases between. The CDR3 has 12 residues. The CDR3 sequence is CACCARVTEAFF. CDR3 DNA sequence: TGTGCCTGCTGCGCTCGGGTTACTGAAGCTTTCTTT. The full variable domain, with the rest looked up from reference TRBV30 and TRBJ1-1, is SQTIHQWPATLVQPVGSPLSLECTVEGTSNPNLYWYRQAAGRGLQLLFYSVGIGQISSEVPQNLSASRPQDRQFILSSKKLLLSDSGFYLCACCARVTEAFFGQGTRLTVV.

The chain joins TRBV5-4 to TRBJ1-5; possibly TRBD1 for D (5 bases). The V end was cut by 2 bases, the J end by 5 bases, with 5 bases between. This CDR3 is built from 12 residues. Germline CDR1 is SGHNT and CDR2 is YYREEE (reference sequence). In DNA form, the CDR3 reads TGTGCCAGCAGCTTAGGGGATCAGCCCCAGCATTTT. Amino acids: CASSLGDQPQHF.

This clone was picked up a small number of times. The rearrangement uses TRBV5-4 and TRBJ1-2, with 8 bases lining up with TRBD1. Germline lookup yields CDR1 SGHNT and CDR2 YYREEE (reference sequence). This CDR3 comprises 15 residues. V dropped 4 bases and J dropped 5; count of bases not matched to a gene: 10. DNA of the CDR3: TGTGCCAGCAGCCCTTATAGACAGGGGCTATATGGCTACACCTTC. This sequence encodes CASSPYRQGLYGYTF. Based on the CDR3 plus reference TRBV5-4 and TRBJ1-2, the full variable domain is ETGVTQSPTHLIKTRGQQVTLRCSSQSGHNTVSWYQQALGQGPQFIFQYYREEENGRGNFPPRFSGLQFPNYSSELNVNALELDDSALYLCASSPYRQGLYGYTFGSGTRLTVV.

This clone was counted a few times. This chain joins TRBV2 and TRBJ2-2; 8 nucleotides align to TRBD1. The CDR3 length is 15 residues. Germline V gene data show CDR1 as SNHLY and CDR2 as FYNNEI. V shed 4 bases and J 7 bases; nucleotides not matched to a gene: 8. As DNA, the CDR3 is TGTGCCAGCAGTGCTGAGGACAGGGTACGCGGGGAGCTGTTTTTT. Protein product: CASSAEDRVRGELFF.

The gene calls are TRBV7-9 and TRBJ1-2; D unresolved. Germline-derived CDR1 and CDR2 are SEHNR and FQNEAQ (reference sequence). This CDR3 contains 13 residues. Trimming cost V 3 bases and J 4 bases, with 9 bases left between them. The CDR3 bases are TGTGCCAGCAGCTTGGCCGTGATCTATGGCTACACCTTC. This gives the protein CASSLAVIYGYTF.

The rearrangement uses TRBV6-5 and TRBJ2-1, with 8 bases fitting TRBD1. Looked up from germline, CDR1 is MNHEY and CDR2 is SVGAGI. The CDR3 contains 15 residues. Losses at the gene ends were 2 bases for V and 7 bases for J; bases not matched to a gene: 7. The CDR3 protein is CASSYLGTGRNEQFF. The CDR3 nucleotides are TGTGCCAGCAGTTACCTCGGGACAGGTAGAAATGAGCAGTTCTTC.